These 9 T cell receptor beta chains came from one sample sequenced in a study of cytomegalovirus exposure and HLA in healthy donors. Vbeta (60) and Jbeta (13) primers were used in the PCR. TCRdb keeps only in-frame clones here, not all; method: immunoSEQ multiplex PCR. The sample has 120,000 to 150,000 clones, roughly 80% seen once; the top ten hold about 6.7%. The sample consisted of PBMCs. These receptors were taken from a woman in her 40s in good health and CMV-seropositive.

The chain recombines TRBV28 with TRBJ1-2; D is perhaps TRBD1 (6 bases). CDR1 MDHEN and CDR2 SYDVKM come from the germline V gene. The V end was cut by 2 bases, the J end by 3 bases, with 10 bases between. CDR3 length: 14 residues. The CDR3 sequence is CASSLAGAYYGYTF. The CDR3 DNA follows: TGTGCCAGCAGTTTAGCGGGGGCGTACTATGGCTACACCTTC.

The chain uses TRBV9 and TRBJ2-3; unclear D gene. Germline V gene data show CDR1 as SGDLS and CDR2 as YYNGEE. This CDR3 contains 14 residues. V was shortened by 0 bases and J by 6 bases, with 11 bases between the two germline ends. CDR3 sequence (DNA): TGTGCCAGCAGCGTAGAGCCTCGCGCCGATACGCAGTATTTT. As protein: CASSVEPRADTQYF.

As regards this clone: A junction boundary mismatches the germline segment, possibly from a read error. The rearrangement links TRBV7-9 to TRBJ2-7; D ambiguous. The CDR3 is 14 residues long. Germline CDR1 and CDR2: SEHNR and FQNEAQ (reference sequence). The CDR3 DNA sequence: TGTTCCAGCAGCTTAGGCGCCGGTGACTACGAGCAGTACTTC. This sequence encodes CSSSLGAGDYEQYF.

V usage is TRBV30 and J usage is TRBJ2-5, with D perhaps matching TRBD1 (5 bases). V was cut by 0 bases and J by 3 bases, with 11 bases left in between. Germline assignment: CDR1 GTSNPN and CDR2 SVGIG (reference sequence). This CDR3 region has 14 residues. CDR3 sequence reads: CAWSVSHRKETQYF. Here the CDR3 DNA reads TGTGCCTGGAGTGTATCCCACAGGAAAGAGACCCAGTACTTC.

The chain couples TRBV7-9 to TRBJ1-2; 12 nucleotides align to TRBD1. The CDR3 runs to 17 residues. Germline V gives CDR1 SEHNR, CDR2 FQNEAQ (reference sequence). Losses at the gene ends were 5 bases for V and 4 bases for J; bases not matched to a gene: 11. The CDR3 is CASSAGQGAKGGYGYTF. The CDR3 bases are TGTGCCAGCAGCGCGGGACAGGGGGCGAAGGGAGGCTATGGCTACACCTTC.

The chain carries TRBV10-3 and TRBJ2-5, with 8 bases that match TRBD1. There are 16 residues in the CDR3. Germline V gene sequence: CDR1 ENHRY, CDR2 SYGVKD. Germline trimming cut 6 bases from V and 3 bases from J; bases unmatched to any gene: 12. Written as DNA, the CDR3 is TGTGCCATCAGACCGGACAGGGAACATTTCGAAGAGACCCAGTACTTC. This codes for CAIRPDREHFEETQYF.

V is TRBV10-3 and J is TRBJ1-2; 10 bases map to TRBD1. The germline V gene encodes CDR1 ENHRY and CDR2 SYGVKD. V lost 4 bases and J lost 2; bases outside the gene matches: 1. The CDR3 contains 14 residues. The CDR3 DNA follows: TGTGCCATCAGTGGGGGACAGGGGAACTATGGCTACACCTTC. Residues: CAISGGQGNYGYTF.

The V call is TRBV7-2, the J call TRBJ2-1; D may be TRBD1 (5 bases). The CDR3 is 15 residues long. V was pared by 1 base and J by 3 bases, with 10 bases between. CDR1 is SGHTA, CDR2 FQGNSA, per germline. CDR3 DNA: TGTGCCAGCAGCTTAGAGGACAAATACTACAATGAGCAGTTCTTC. It translates to CASSLEDKYYNEQFF.

There are a few counts of this clone. The chain recombines TRBV27 with TRBJ2-5, with 10 nucleotides matching TRBD1. After removal of 4 bases from V and 8 bases from J, the junction contained 10 bases not matched to a gene. The length of the CDR3 is 15 residues. CDR1 and CDR2 from the germline V gene are MNHEY and SMNVEV (reference sequence). The CDR3 region is CASSSRTGGRVTQYF. The CDR3 DNA sequence: TGTGCCAGCAGTTCCCGGACAGGGGGTAGGGTTACCCAGTACTTC.